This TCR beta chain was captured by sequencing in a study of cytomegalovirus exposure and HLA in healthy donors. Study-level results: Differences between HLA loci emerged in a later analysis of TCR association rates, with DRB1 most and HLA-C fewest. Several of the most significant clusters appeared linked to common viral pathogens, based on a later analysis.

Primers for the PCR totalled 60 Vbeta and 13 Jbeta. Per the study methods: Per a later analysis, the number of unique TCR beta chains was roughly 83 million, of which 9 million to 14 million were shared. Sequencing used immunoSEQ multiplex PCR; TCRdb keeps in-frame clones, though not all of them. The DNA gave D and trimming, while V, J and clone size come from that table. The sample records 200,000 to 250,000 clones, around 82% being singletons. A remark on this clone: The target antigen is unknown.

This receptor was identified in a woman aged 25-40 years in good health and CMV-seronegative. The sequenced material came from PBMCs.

CDR3 bases: TGTGCCAGCCTAAGCTCTGGAAACACCATATATTTT. Translated: CASLSSGNTIYF. The chain employs TRBV6-5 and TRBJ1-3; no reliable D call. V lost 8 bases, J lost 0 bases, and 5 bases lay in between. The germline V gene has CDR1 MNHEY and CDR2 SVGAGI. The CDR3 totals 12 residues.